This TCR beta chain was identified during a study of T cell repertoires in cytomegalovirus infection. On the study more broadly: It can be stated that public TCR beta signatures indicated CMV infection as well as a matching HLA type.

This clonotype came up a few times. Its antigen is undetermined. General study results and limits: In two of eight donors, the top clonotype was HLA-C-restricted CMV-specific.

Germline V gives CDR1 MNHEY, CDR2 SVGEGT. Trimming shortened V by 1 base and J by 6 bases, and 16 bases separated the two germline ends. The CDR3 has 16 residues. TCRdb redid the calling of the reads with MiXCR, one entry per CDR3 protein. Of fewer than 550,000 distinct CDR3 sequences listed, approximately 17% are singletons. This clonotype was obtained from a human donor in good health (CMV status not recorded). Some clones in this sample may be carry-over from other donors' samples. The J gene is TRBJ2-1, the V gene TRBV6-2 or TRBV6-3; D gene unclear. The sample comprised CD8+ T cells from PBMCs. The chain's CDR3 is CASSYFGYPPGNEQFF. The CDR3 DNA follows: TGTGCCAGCAGTTACTTTGGGTACCCCCCGGGCAATGAGCAGTTCTTC.